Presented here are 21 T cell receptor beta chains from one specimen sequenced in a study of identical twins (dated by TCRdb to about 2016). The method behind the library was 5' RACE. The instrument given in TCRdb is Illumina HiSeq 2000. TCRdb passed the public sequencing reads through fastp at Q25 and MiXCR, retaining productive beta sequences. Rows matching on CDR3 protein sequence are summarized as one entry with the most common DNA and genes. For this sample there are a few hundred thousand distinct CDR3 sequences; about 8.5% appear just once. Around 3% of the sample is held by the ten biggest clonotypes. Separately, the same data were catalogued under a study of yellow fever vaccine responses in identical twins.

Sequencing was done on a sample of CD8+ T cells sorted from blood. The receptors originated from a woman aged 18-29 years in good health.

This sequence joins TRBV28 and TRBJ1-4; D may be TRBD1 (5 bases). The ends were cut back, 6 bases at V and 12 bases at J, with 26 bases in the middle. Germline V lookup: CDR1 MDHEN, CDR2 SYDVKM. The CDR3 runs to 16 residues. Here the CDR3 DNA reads TGTGCCAGCAGCCTTGACAGAAGGAGTGTTGGGGGGGAACTGTTTTTT. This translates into CASSLDRRSVGGELFF.

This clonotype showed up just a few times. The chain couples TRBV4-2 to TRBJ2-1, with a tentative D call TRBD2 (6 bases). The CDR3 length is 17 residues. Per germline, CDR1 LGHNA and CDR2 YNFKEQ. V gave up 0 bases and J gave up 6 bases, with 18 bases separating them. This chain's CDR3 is CASSQELPGLTVNEQFF. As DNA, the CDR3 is TGTGCCAGCAGCCAAGAACTACCGGGACTCACCGTCAATGAGCAGTTCTTC.

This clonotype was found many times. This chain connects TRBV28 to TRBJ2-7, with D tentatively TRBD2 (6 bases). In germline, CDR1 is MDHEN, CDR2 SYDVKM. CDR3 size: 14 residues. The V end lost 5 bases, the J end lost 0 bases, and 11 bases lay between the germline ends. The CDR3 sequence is CASSHSGSSYEQYF. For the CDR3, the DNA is TGTGCCAGCAGTCATAGCGGTAGCTCCTACGAGCAGTACTTC.

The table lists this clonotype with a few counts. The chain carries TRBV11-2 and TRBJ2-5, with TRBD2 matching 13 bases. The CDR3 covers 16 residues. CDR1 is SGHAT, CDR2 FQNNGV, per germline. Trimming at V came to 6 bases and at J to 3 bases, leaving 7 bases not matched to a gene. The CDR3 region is CASRTTSGRAKETQYF. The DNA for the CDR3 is TGTGCCAGCAGGACAACTAGCGGGAGGGCCAAAGAGACCCAGTACTTC.

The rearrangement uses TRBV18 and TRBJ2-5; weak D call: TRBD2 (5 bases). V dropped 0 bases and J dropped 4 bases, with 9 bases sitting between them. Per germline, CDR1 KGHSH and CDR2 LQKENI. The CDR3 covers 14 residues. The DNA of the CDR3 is TGTGCCAGCTCACCACCGGCTCGGGGAGAGACCCAGTACTTC. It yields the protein CASSPPARGETQYF.

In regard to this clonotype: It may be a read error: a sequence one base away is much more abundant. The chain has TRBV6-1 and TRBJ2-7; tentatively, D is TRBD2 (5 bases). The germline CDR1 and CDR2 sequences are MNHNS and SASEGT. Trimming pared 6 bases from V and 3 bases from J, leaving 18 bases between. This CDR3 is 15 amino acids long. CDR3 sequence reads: CASRINSVDGYEQYF. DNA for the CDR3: TGTGCCAGCAGGATAAATAGCGTGGACGGCTACGAGCAGTACTTC.

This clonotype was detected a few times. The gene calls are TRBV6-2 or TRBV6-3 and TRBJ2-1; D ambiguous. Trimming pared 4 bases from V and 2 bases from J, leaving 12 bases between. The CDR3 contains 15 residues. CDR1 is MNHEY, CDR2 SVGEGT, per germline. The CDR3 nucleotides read TGTGCCAGCAGTTCCTTGGCAATTCCCTACAATGAGCAGTTCTTC. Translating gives CASSSLAIPYNEQFF.

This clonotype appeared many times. CDR3 in amino acids: CASQDRGRDTQYF. The CDR3 DNA reads as TGTGCCAGCCAGGACAGGGGCCGGGATACGCAGTATTTT. The chain joins TRBV12-3 or TRBV12-4 to TRBJ2-3, with 9 bases that match TRBD1. The V and J ends lost 8 bases and 6 bases, in that order; junction bases with no gene match: 6. This CDR3 contains 13 residues.

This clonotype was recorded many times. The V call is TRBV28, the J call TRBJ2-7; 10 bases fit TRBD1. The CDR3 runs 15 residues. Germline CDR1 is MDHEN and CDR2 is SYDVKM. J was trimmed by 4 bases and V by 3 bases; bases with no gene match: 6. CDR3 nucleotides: TGTGCCAGCAGTTTCGTGGGGGACAGGGGTTACGAGCAGTACTTC. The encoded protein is CASSFVGDRGYEQYF.

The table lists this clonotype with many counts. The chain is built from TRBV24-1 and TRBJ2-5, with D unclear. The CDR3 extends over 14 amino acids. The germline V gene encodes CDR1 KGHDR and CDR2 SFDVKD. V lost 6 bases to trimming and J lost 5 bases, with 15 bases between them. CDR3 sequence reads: CATSPPEDVETQYF. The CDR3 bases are TGTGCCACCAGTCCTCCCGAGGATGTGGAGACCCAGTACTTC.

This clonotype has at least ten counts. Here the CDR3 reads CASSQDRGPTEQFF. The DNA for the CDR3 is TGCGCCAGCAGCCAAGACAGGGGCCCCACTGAGCAGTTCTTC. The rearrangement uses TRBV4-3 and TRBJ2-1; a weak D match, TRBD1 (6 bases). Trimming removed 0 bases at V and 9 bases at J, with 12 bases between. The germline V gene encodes CDR1 LGHNA and CDR2 YSLEER. CDR3 length equals 14 residues.

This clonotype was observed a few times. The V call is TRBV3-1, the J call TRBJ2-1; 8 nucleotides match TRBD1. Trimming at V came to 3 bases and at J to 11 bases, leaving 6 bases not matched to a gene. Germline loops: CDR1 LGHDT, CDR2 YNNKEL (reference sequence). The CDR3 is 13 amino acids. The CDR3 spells CASSHPGQGKQFF. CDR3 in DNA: TGTGCCAGCAGCCACCCTGGACAGGGTAAGCAGTTCTTC.

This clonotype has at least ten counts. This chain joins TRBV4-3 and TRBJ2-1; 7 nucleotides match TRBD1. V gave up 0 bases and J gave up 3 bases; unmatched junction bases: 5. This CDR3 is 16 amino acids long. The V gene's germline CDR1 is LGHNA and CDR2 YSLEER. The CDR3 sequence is CASSQERGGRYNEQFF. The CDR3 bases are TGCGCCAGCAGCCAAGAAAGAGGGGGCCGCTACAATGAGCAGTTCTTC.

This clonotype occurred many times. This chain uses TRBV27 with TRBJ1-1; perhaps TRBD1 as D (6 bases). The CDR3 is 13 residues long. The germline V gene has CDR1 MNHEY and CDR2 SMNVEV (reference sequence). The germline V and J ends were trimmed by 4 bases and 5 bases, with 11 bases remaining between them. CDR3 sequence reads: CASSWGRGTEAFF. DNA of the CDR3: TGTGCCAGCAGTTGGGGGCGTGGGACTGAAGCTTTCTTT.

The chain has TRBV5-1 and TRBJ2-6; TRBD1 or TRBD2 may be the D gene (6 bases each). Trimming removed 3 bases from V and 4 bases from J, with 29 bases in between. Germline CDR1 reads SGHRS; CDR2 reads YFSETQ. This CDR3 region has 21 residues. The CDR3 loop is CASSSTGVGDGGAWGANVLTF. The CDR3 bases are TGCGCCAGCAGCTCGACGGGAGTAGGAGATGGGGGCGCGTGGGGGGCCAACGTCCTGACTTTC.

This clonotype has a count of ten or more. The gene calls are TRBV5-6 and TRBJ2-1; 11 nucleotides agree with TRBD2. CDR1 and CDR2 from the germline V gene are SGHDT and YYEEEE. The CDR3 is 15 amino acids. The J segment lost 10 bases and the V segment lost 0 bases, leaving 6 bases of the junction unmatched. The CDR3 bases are TGTGCCAGCAGCTTGGGACTAGCGGGGTTGGGAGAGCAGTTCTTC. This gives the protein CASSLGLAGLGEQFF.

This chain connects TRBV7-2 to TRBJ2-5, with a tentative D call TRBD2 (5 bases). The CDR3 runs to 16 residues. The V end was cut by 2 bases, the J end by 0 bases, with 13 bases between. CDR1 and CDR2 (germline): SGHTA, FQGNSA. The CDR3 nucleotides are TGTGCCAGCAGCTTATCAGCGGTGCTGTACCAAGAGACCCAGTACTTC. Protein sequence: CASSLSAVLYQETQYF.

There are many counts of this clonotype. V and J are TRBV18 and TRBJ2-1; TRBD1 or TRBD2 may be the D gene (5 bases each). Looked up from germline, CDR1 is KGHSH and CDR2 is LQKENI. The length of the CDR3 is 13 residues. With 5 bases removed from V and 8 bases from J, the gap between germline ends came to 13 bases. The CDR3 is CASSDGALDEQFF. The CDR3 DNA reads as TGTGCCAGCTCAGACGGGGCCCTGGATGAGCAGTTCTTC.

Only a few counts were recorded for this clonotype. The CDR3 here is CASSLNSGVEQYF. CDR3 nucleotide sequence: TGTGCCAGTAGTCTCAACTCAGGGGTCGAGCAGTACTTC. The chain combines TRBV19 with TRBJ2-7; a weak D match, TRBD1 (6 bases). The CDR3 loop spans 13 amino acids. V lost 5 bases to trimming and J lost 6 bases, with 14 bases between them. The germline gives CDR1 LNHDA, CDR2 SQIVND (reference sequence).

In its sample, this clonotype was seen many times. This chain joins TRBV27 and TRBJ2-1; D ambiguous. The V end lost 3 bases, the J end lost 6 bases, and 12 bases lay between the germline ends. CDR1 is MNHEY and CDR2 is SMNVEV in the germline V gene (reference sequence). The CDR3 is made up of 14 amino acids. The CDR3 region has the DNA TGTGCCAGCAGTTTTACGAGGTTGGGCAATGAGCAGTTCTTC. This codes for CASSFTRLGNEQFF.

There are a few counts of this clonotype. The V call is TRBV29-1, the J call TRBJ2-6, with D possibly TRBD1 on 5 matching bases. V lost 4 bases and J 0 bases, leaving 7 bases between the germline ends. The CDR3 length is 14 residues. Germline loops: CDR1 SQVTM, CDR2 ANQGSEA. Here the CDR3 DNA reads TGCAGCGTTGCCGACAGCTCTGGGGCCAACGTCCTGACTTTC. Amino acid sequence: CSVADSSGANVLTF.